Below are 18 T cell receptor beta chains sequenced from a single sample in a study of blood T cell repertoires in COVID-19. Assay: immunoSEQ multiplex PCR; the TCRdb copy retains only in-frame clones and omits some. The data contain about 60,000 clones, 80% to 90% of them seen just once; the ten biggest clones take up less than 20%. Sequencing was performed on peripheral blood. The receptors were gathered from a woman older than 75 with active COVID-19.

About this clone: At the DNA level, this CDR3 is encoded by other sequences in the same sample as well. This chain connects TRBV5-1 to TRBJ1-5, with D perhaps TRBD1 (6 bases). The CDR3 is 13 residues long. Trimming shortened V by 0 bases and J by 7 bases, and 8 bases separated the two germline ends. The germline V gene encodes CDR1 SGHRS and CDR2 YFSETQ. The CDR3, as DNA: TGCGCCAGCAGCTTGGGGGGGGGCCAGCCCCAGCATTTT. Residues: CASSLGGGQPQHF.

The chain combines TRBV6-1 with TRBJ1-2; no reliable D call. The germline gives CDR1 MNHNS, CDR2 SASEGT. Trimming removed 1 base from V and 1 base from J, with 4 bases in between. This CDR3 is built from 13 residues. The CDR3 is CASSEGVNYGYTF. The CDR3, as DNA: TGTGCCAGCAGTGAAGGAGTTAACTATGGCTACACCTTC.

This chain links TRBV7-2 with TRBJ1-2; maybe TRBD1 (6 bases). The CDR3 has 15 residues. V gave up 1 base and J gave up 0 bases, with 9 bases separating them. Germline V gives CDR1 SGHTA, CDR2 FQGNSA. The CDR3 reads CASSLGQAANYGYTF. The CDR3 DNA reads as TGTGCCAGCAGCTTAGGACAGGCCGCTAACTATGGCTACACCTTC.

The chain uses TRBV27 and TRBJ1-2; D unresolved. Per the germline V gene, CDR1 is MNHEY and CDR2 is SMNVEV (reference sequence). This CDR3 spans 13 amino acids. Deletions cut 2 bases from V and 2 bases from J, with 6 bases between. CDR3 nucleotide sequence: TGTGCCAGCAGTTTAACAAGAAACTATGGCTACACCTTC. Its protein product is CASSLTRNYGYTF.

CDR3 nucleotide sequence: TGTGCCAGCTCGGGAGGACAGAACACTGAAGCTTTCTTT. This codes for CASSGGQNTEAFF. The genes are TRBV18 and TRBJ1-1; D may be TRBD1 (5 bases). V shed 6 bases and J shed 1 base, with 9 bases lying between them. The length of the CDR3 is 13 residues. CDR1 is KGHSH and CDR2 is LQKENI in the germline V gene. Looking up the rest from reference TRBV18 and TRBJ1-1 gives the full variable domain: NAGVMQNPRHLVRRRGQEARLRCSPMKGHSHVYWYRQLPEEGLKFMVYLQKENIIDESGMPKERFSAEFPKEGPSILRIQQVVRGDSAAYFCASSGGQNTEAFFGQGTRLTVV.

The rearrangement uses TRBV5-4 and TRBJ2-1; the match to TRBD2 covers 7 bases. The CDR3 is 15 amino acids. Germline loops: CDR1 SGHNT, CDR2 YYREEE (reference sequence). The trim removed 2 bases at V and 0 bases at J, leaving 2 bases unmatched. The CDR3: CASSLSGISYNEQFF. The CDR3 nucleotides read TGTGCCAGCAGCTTAAGCGGGATCTCCTACAATGAGCAGTTCTTC.

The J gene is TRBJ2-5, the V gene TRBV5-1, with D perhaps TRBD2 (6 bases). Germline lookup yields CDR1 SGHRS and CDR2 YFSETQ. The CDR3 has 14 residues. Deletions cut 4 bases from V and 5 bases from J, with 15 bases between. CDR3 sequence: CASSPTSSEETQYF. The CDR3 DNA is TGCGCCAGCAGCCCCACTAGCTCCGAGGAGACCCAGTACTTC. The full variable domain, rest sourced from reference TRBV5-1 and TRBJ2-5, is KAGVTQTPRYLIKTRGQQVTLSCSPISGHRSVSWYQQTPGQGLQFLFEYFSETQRNKGNFPGRFSGRQFSNSRSEMNVSTLELGDSALYLCASSPTSSEETQYFGPGTRLLVL.

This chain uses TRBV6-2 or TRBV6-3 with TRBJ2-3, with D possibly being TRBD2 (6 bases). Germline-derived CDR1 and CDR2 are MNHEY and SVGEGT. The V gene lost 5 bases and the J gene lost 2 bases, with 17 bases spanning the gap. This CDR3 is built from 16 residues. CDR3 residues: CASSGGGLTLTDTQYF. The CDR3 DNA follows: TGTGCCAGCAGTGGGGGAGGACTAACGCTCACAGATACGCAGTATTTT.

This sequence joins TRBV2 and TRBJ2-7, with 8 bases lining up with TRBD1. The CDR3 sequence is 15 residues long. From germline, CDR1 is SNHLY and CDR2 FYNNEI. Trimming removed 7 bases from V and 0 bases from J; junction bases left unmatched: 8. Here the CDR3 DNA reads TGTGCCAGCAAAGAGCGGACAGGGACCTCCTACGAGCAGTACTTC. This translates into CASKERTGTSYEQYF.

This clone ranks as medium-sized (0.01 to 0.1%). CDR3 nucleotide sequence: TGTGCCAGCTCATCTAGCGGGGGAATGAACACCGGGGAGCTGTTTTTT. It yields the protein CASSSSGGMNTGELFF. This chain links TRBV7-3 with TRBJ2-2; 10 bases line up with TRBD2. From germline, CDR1 is SGHTA and CDR2 FQGTGA. V dropped 8 bases and J dropped 1; count of bases not matched to a gene: 7. This CDR3 comprises 16 residues.

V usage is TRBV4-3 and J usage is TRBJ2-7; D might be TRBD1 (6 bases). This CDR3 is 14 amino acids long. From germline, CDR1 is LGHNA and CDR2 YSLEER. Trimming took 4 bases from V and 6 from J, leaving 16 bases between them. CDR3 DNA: TGCGCCAGCAGCCCCATAGGTGGCAGGGGCGAGCAGTACTTC. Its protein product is CASSPIGGRGEQYF.

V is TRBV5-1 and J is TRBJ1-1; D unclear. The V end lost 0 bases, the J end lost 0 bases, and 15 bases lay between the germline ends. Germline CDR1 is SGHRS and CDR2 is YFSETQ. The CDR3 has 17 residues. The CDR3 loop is CASSLAPSGSLNTEAFF. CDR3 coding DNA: TGCGCCAGCAGCTTGGCCCCTTCCGGGAGCTTGAACACTGAAGCTTTCTTT.

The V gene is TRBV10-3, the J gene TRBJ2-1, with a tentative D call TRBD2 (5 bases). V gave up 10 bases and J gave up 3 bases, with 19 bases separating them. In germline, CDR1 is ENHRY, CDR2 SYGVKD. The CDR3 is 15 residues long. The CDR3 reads CATEPRSGNYNEQFF. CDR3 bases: TGTGCCACCGAACCAAGATCGGGGAACTACAATGAGCAGTTCTTC.

The CDR3 DNA reads as TGCGCCAGCAGCCCTAACCTAGCCTTGGCGATCGTAAAGCAGTACTTC. Protein sequence: CASSPNLALAIVKQYF. The chain carries TRBV5-1 and TRBJ2-7, with D possibly TRBD2 on 5 matching bases. The CDR3 totals 16 residues. Germline V CDR1 and CDR2: SGHRS, YFSETQ. The V end was cut by 4 bases, the J end by 8 bases, with 25 bases between.

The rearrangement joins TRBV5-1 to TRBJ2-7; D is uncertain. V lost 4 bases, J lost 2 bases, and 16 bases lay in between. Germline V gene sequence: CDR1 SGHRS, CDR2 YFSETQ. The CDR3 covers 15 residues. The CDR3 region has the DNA TGCGCCAGCAGCCCGGGTGGGTCCGAGGCCTACGAGCAGTACTTC. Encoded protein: CASSPGGSEAYEQYF. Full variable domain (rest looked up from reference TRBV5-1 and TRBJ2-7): KAGVTQTPRYLIKTRGQQVTLSCSPISGHRSVSWYQQTPGQGLQFLFEYFSETQRNKGNFPGRFSGRQFSNSRSEMNVSTLELGDSALYLCASSPGGSEAYEQYFGPGTRLTVT.

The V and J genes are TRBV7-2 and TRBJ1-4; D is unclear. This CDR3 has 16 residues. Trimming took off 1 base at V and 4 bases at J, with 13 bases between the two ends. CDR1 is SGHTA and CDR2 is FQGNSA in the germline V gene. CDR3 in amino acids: CASSLVGNSGNEKLFF. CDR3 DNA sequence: TGTGCCAGCAGCTTAGTAGGTAACAGCGGTAATGAAAAACTGTTTTTT.

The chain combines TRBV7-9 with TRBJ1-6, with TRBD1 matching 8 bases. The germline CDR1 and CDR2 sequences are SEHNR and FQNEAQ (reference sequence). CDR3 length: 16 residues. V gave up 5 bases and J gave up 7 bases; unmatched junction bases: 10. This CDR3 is CASSQPGGAGNSPLHF. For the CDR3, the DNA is TGTGCCAGCAGCCAACCAGGGGGCGCCGGAAATTCACCCCTCCACTTT.

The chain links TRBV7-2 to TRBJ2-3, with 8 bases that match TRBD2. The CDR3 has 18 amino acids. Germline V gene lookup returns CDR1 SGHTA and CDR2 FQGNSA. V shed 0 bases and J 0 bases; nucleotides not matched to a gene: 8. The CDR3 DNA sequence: TGTGCCAGCAGCTTAGCGAGGACTAGCAACCCTAGCACAGATACGCAGTATTTT. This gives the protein CASSLARTSNPSTDTQYF.